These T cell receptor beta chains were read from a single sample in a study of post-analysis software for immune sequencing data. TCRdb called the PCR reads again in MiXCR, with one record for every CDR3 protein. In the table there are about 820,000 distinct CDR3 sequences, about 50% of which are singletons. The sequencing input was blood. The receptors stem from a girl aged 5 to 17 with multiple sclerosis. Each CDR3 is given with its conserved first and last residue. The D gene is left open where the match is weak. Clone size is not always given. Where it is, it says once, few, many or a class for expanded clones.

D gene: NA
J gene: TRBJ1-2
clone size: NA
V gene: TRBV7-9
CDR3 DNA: TGTGCCAGCAGCCCCGGTGGGAACGGCTACACCTTC
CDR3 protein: CASSPGGNGYTF

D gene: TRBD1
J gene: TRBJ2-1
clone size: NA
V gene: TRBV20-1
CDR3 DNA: TGCAGTGCTATACAGGGGGCTTTATACAATGAGCAGTTCTTC
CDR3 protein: CSAIQGALYNEQFF

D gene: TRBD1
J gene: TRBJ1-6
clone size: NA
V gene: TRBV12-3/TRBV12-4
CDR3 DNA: TGTGCCAGCAGGACAGGGCCGGGGTATAATTCACCCCTCCACTTT
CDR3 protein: CASRTGPGYNSPLHF

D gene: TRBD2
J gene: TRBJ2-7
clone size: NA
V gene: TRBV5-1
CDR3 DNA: TGCGCCAGCAGCTCAGGACTAGCGGGCCCTTTAACCTACGAGCAGTACTTC
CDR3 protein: CASSSGLAGPLTYEQYF

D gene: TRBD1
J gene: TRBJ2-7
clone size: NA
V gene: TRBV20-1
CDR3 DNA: TGCAGTGCCCGAACAGGGGGCTGGTCCTACGAGCAGTACTTC
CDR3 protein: CSARTGGWSYEQYF

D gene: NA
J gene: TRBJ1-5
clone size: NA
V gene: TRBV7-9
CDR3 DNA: TGTGCCAGCAGCTTAGGGGGATTAAATCAGCCCCAGCATTTT
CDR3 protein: CASSLGGLNQPQHF

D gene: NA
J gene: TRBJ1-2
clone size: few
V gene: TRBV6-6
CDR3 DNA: TGTGCCAGCAGTTACGACAGGCCTAACTATGGCTACACCTTC
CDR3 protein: CASSYDRPNYGYTF

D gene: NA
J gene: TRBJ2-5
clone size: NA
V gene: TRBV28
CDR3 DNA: TGTGCCAGCAGTTCCAGGGATTTTGGGGGGGAGACCCAGTACTTC
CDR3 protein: CASSSRDFGGETQYF

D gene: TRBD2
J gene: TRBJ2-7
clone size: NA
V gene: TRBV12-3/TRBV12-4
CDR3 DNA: TGTGCCAGCACCCAGGGACTAGCGGGAGCAAGGGATTACAATGAGCAGTACTTC
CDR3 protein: CASTQGLAGARDYNEQYF

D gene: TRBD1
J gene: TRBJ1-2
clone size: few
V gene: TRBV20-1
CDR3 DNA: TGCAGTGCTAAGTTACCAGGGGGAAACTATGGCTACACCTTC
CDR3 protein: CSAKLPGGNYGYTF

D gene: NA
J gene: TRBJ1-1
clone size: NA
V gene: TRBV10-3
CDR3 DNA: TGTGCCATCAGTGAGGAGCAGAGGAACACTGAAGCTTTCTTT
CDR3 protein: CAISEEQRNTEAFF

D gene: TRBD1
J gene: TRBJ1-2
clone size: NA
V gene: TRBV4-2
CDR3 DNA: TGTGCCAGCAGCCAAGATCGTTTGGGACAGACTAACTATGGCTACACCTTC
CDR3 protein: CASSQDRLGQTNYGYTF

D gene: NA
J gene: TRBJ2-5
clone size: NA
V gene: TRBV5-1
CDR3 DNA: TGCGCCAGCAGTCAGGACGGGGAGGAGACCCAGTACTTC
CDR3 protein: CASSQDGEETQYF

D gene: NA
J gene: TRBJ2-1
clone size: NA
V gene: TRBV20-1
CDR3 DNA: TGCAGTGCTAGAGCTGTTAGCAGCCACAATAAGCAGTTCTTC
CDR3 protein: CSARAVSSHNKQFF

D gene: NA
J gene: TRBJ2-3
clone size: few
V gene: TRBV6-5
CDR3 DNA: TGTGCCAGCAGCAACGGAGGAGATACGCAGTATTTT
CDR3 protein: CASSNGGDTQYF

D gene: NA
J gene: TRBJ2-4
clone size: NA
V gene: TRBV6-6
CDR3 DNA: TGTGCCAGCAGTTACTCGGCAGTCTTTCAGTACTTC
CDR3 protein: CASSYSAVFQYF

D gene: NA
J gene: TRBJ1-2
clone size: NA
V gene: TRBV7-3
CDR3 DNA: TGTGCCAGCAGCTTAGAGGGAAGTTCTAACTATGGCTACACCTTC
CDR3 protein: CASSLEGSSNYGYTF

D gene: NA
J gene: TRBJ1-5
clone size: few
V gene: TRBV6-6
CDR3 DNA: TGTGCCAGCACGCGCCTCGGACAGCCCCAGCATTTT
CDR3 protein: CASTRLGQPQHF

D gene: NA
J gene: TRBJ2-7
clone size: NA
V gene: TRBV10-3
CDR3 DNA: TGTGCCATCAACGACCCCCGCTACGAGCAGTACTTC
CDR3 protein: CAINDPRYEQYF

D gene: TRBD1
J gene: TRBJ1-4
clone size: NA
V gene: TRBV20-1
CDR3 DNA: TGCAGTGCCCAGGACAGGGCAACTAATGAAAAACTGTTTTTT
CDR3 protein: CSAQDRATNEKLFF

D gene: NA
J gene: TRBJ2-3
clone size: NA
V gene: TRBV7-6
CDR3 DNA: TGTGCCAGCAGCTTGTCACGGCCCCCAGATACGCAGTATTTT
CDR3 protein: CASSLSRPPDTQYF

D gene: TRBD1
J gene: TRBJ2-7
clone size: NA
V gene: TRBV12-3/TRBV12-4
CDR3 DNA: TGTGCCAGCAGCCCGGGACAGAGCTACGAGCAGGACTTC
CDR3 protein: CASSPGQSYEQDF

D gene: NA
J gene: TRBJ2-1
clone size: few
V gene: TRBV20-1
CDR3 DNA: TGCAGTGCTCTGAGAAGGACTGAGCCCTACAATGAGCAGTTCTTC
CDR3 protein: CSALRRTEPYNEQFF

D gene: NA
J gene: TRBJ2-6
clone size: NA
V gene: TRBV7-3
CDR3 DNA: TGTGCCAGCAGACTCTCTGGGGCCAACGTCCCGACTTTC
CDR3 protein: CASRLSGANVPTF

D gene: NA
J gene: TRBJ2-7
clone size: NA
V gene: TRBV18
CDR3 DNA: TGTGCCAGCTCAGGACGGGACTGGACCTACGAGCAGTACTTC
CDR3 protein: CASSGRDWTYEQYF

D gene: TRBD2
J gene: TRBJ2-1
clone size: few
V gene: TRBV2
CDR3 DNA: TGTGCCAGCAGTGGGGAGGGGCATGAGCAGTTCTTC
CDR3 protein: CASSGEGHEQFF

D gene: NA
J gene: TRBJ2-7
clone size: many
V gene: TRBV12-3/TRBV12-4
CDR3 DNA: TGTGCCAGCAGTTTCGCCGGTTACGAGCAGTACTTC
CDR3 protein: CASSFAGYEQYF

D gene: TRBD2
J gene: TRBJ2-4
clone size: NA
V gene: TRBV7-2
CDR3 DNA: TGTGCCAGCAGCTTAGACGGCGGGGGGGCCGATGAGCAGTACTTC
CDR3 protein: CASSLDGGGADEQYF

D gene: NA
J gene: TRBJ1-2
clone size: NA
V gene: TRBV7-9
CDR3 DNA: TGTGCCAGCAGCTTACAACTGGTCTATGGCTACACCTTC
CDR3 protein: CASSLQLVYGYTF

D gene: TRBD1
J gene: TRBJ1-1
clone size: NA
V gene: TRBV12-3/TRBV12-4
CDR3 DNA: TGTGCCAGCATCCCAGCCGGGACAGGGCAGAACACTGAAGCTTTCTTT
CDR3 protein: CASIPAGTGQNTEAFF

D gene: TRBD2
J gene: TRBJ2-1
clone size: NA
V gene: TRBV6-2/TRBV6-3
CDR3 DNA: TGTGCCAGCAGGAAAAATTTGGGGGACTACGGACCCAATGAGCAGTTCTTC
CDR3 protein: CASRKNLGDYGPNEQFF

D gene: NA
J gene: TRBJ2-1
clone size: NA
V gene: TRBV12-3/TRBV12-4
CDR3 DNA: TGTGCCAGCAGAGGGTTGGAACCTTACAATGAGCAGTTCTTC
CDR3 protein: CASRGLEPYNEQFF

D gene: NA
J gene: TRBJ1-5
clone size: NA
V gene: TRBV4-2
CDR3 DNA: TGTGCCAGCAGCCCGAGGGGGGAAGCGGGCAATCAGCCCCAGCATTTT
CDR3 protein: CASSPRGEAGNQPQHF

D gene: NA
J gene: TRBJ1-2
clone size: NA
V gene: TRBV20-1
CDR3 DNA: TGCAGTGCTAGGAGGGGGGGCATTTCGGAAGGCTACACCTTC
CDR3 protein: CSARRGGISEGYTF

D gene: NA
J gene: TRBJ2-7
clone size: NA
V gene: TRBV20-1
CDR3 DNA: TGCAGTGCCAACTTTGGCCACTACGAGCAGTACTTC
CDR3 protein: CSANFGHYEQYF

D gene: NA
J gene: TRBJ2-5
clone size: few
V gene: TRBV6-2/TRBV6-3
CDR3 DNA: TGTGCCAGCCACAAGTTTGGGGGCCAAGAGACCCAGTACTTC
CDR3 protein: CASHKFGGQETQYF

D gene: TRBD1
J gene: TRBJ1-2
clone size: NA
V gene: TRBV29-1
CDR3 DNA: TGCAGCGGCCAGACAGGGGGCCGTGGAGGAGACACCTTC
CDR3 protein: CSGQTGGRGGDTF

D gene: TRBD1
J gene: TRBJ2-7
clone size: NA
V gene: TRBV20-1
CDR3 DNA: TGCAGTGCTACCGGGACAGGGGGCTTACCGCCCTACGAGCAGTACTTC
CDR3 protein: CSATGTGGLPPYEQYF

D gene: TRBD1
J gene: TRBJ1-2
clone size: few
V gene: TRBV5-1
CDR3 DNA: TGCGCCAGCAGCGAAAACAGGGGGCTCTTCACCTTC
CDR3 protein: CASSENRGLFTF

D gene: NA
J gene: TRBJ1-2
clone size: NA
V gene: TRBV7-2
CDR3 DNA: TGTGCCAGCAGCTTAATAGCAGACGGTTTGAATGGCTACACCTTC
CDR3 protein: CASSLIADGLNGYTF

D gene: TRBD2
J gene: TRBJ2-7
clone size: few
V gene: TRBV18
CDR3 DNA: TGTGCCAGCTCGCCAGTCCCTAGCGGGGACTACGAGCAGTACTTC
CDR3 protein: CASSPVPSGDYEQYF

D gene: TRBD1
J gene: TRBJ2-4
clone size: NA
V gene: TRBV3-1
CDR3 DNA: TGTGCCAGCAGCCATGGACAGGGAGACATTCAGTACTTC
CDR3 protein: CASSHGQGDIQYF

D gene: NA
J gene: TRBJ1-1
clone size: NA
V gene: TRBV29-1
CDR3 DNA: TGCAGCGTTCGGACCGGACAGACCTTAATGAACACTGAAGCTTTCTTT
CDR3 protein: CSVRTGQTLMNTEAFF